One and the same sample provided the 20 T cell receptor beta chains below, sequenced in a study of T cells in Graves' hyperthyroidism and ophthalmopathy. The source material, RNA transcripts, was used to amplify TCR beta CDR3 regions. HTBI primers were employed in a first-round RT-PCR of the TCR CDR3. Using its own MiXCR run on the multiplex PCR reads, TCRdb lists one record per CDR3 protein. The sample includes 400,000 to 500,000 distinct CDR3 sequences, about 13% of them seen just once. Sequencing was done on a sample of blood. The source is a woman aged 18-29 years with Graves' hyperthyroidism.

This clonotype was counted only a few times. The chain couples TRBV9 to TRBJ2-3; 8 bases agree with TRBD2. With 0 bases clipped from V and 3 bases from J, the junction kept 6 bases outside the gene matches. Germline-derived CDR1 and CDR2 are SGDLS and YYNGEE. The CDR3 consists of 16 residues. In DNA form, the CDR3 reads TGTGCCAGCAGCGTAGGTAGTAGCGGGATGACAGATACGCAGTATTTT. Translation gives CASSVGSSGMTDTQYF.

Only a few counts were recorded for this clonotype. CDR3 sequence (DNA): TGTGCCAGCAGCCTGGGACAGGGGGCATCCCAGCATTTT. Its translation: CASSLGQGASQHF. The chain has TRBV3-1 and TRBJ1-5, with 12 bases lining up with TRBD1. Per germline, CDR1 LGHDT and CDR2 YNNKEL (reference sequence). Germline trimming cut 4 bases from V and 11 bases from J; bases unmatched to any gene: 3. The CDR3 contains 13 residues.

The V and J genes are TRBV15 and TRBJ2-7; D is undetermined. This CDR3 region has 13 residues. V lost 4 bases and J 5 bases, leaving 12 bases between the germline ends. Per germline, CDR1 LNHNV and CDR2 YYDKDF (reference sequence). This CDR3 is CATSNSPSDEQYF. The CDR3, as DNA: TGTGCCACCAGCAACTCCCCCTCGGACGAGCAGTACTTC.

This clonotype was seen at least ten times. The rearrangement joins TRBV20-1 to TRBJ2-1; 8 bases align to TRBD2. V lost 6 bases, J lost 7 bases, and 11 bases stayed unmatched. The germline V gene has CDR1 DFQATT and CDR2 SNEGSKA (reference sequence). This CDR3 is 14 amino acids long. The CDR3 spells CSALGKTSVNEQFF. The CDR3 region has the DNA TGCAGTGCCCTTGGAAAGACTAGCGTAAATGAGCAGTTCTTC.

Many counts were recorded for this clonotype. The chain recombines TRBV7-9 with TRBJ2-7; TRBD1 is a possible D gene (6 bases). There are 15 residues in the CDR3. V gave up 5 bases and J gave up 7 bases, with 21 bases separating them. Germline CDR1 reads SEHNR; CDR2 reads FQNEAQ (reference sequence). As DNA, the CDR3 is TGTGCCAGCAGCCCCATTGGCGTGGGGGCGAAGGAGCAGTACTTC. Its protein product is CASSPIGVGAKEQYF.

The chain recombines TRBV10-3 with TRBJ2-5, with D possibly being TRBD2 (6 bases). CDR1 ENHRY and CDR2 SYGVKD come from the germline V gene. CDR3 length equals 17 residues. V was pared by 6 bases and J by 3 bases, with 23 bases between. The DNA for the CDR3 is TGTGCCATCAGCAATCCCTTAGGAACTAGCCCAAAAGAGACCCAGTACTTC. The encoded protein is CAISNPLGTSPKETQYF.

This chain joins TRBV6-1 and TRBJ2-6; TRBD2 matches 9 bases. V lost 6 bases and J lost 2; bases outside the gene matches: 8. The CDR3 has 17 residues. The V gene's germline CDR1 is MNHNS and CDR2 SASEGT. The CDR3 loop reads CASSLNAGGAGANVLTF. CDR3 nucleotides: TGTGCCAGCAGCCTCAACGCGGGGGGGGCTGGGGCCAACGTCCTGACTTTC.

This clonotype appeared a few times. This rearrangement joins TRBV29-1 to TRBJ2-5; TRBD2 matches 11 bases. The CDR3 runs to 12 residues. CDR1 is SQVTM and CDR2 is ANQGSEA in the germline V gene. J gave up 3 bases and V 7 bases, and 1 base lay outside the gene matches. CDR3 bases: TGCAGCGCGGGACTAGCGGAAGAGACCCAGTACTTC. Amino acid sequence: CSAGLAEETQYF.

This clonotype has at least ten counts. The V gene is TRBV29-1, the J gene TRBJ2-2; 14 positions match TRBD2. V was clipped by 7 bases and J by 6 bases; unmatched bases: 7. The CDR3 is 15 residues long. Germline values: CDR1 SQVTM, CDR2 ANQGSEA. CDR3 bases: TGCAGCGCCCGACTAGCGGGAGGGTTAGCCGGGGAGCTGTTTTTT. This gives the protein CSARLAGGLAGELFF.

This clonotype was found many times. The rearrangement links TRBV20-1 to TRBJ2-2; TRBD2 aligns across 11 bases. The CDR3 extends over 15 amino acids. The germline CDR1 and CDR2 sequences are DFQATT and SNEGSKA (reference sequence). V dropped 6 bases and J dropped 4; count of bases not matched to a gene: 7. The chain's CDR3 is CSAHRTSGLTGELFF. CDR3 DNA sequence: TGCAGTGCCCATCGGACTAGCGGGCTCACCGGGGAGCTGTTTTTT.

This clonotype was found a few times. The rearrangement links TRBV6-5 to TRBJ2-2, with D hard to call. The V gene's germline CDR1 is MNHEY and CDR2 SVGAGI. The CDR3 contains 13 residues. V was trimmed by 2 bases and J by 3 bases, leaving 4 bases between them. The CDR3 protein is CASSYMDTGELFF. CDR3 DNA: TGTGCCAGCAGTTACATGGACACCGGGGAGCTGTTTTTT.

In its sample, this clonotype was seen many times. The rearrangement joins TRBV6-5 to TRBJ2-5; D gene ambiguous. This CDR3 is 13 amino acids long. The V gene's germline CDR1 is MNHEY and CDR2 SVGAGI. Trimming took 2 bases from V and 0 from J, leaving 4 bases between them. The CDR3 DNA follows: TGTGCCAGCAGTTACCAGTACCAAGAGACCCAGTACTTC. This translates into CASSYQYQETQYF.

This clonotype was recorded many times. This chain joins TRBV30 and TRBJ1-5; D is unresolved. Germline V gives CDR1 GTSNPN, CDR2 SVGIG (reference sequence). The V end lost 0 bases, the J end lost 8 bases, and 8 bases lay between the germline ends. CDR3 length equals 12 residues. The CDR3 is CAWSVRAEPQHF. The CDR3, as DNA: TGTGCCTGGAGTGTAAGGGCAGAGCCCCAGCATTTT.

This clonotype occurred a few times. The chain links TRBV4-2 to TRBJ2-1; unclear D gene. Per the germline V gene, CDR1 is LGHNA and CDR2 is YNFKEQ. Trimming took off 1 base at V and 0 bases at J, with 13 bases between the two ends. The CDR3 loop spans 17 amino acids. As DNA, the CDR3 is TGTGCCAGCAGCCAAGCTCTTGGAACGAGCTCCTACAATGAGCAGTTCTTC. Encoded protein: CASSQALGTSSYNEQFF.

The V gene is TRBV7-3, the J gene TRBJ2-7; 7 bases align to TRBD1. CDR1 and CDR2 (germline): SGHTA, FQGTGA. CDR3 length equals 13 residues. V trimming: 5 bases; J trimming: 9 bases; junction bases outside the gene matches: 10. DNA for the CDR3: TGTGCCAGCAGCCAGAGTGACAGGGAACGGCAGTACTTC. It encodes CASSQSDRERQYF.

This chain connects TRBV5-1 to TRBJ2-3; 9 nucleotides align to TRBD1. The CDR3 is made up of 15 amino acids. Germline V gene sequence: CDR1 SGHRS, CDR2 YFSETQ. The trim removed 3 bases at V and 3 bases at J, leaving 5 bases unmatched. The CDR3 protein is CASSYWDRETDTQYF. CDR3 in DNA: TGCGCCAGCAGCTACTGGGACAGGGAGACAGATACGCAGTATTTT.

The gene calls are TRBV5-1 and TRBJ1-3; 7 bases map to TRBD1. Per germline, CDR1 SGHRS and CDR2 YFSETQ. The V segment lost 1 base and the J segment 4 bases; nucleotides outside the gene matches: 8. This CDR3 is 16 amino acids long. The CDR3 nucleotides read TGCGCCAGCAGCTTGTCGCGACAGGGATCCGGAAACACCATATATTTT. The encoded protein is CASSLSRQGSGNTIYF.

This clonotype was recorded many times. J is TRBJ2-7 and V is TRBV5-6; D is possibly TRBD2 (6 bases). V gave up 0 bases and J gave up 4 bases, with 8 bases separating them. CDR1 is SGHDT and CDR2 is YYEEEE in the germline V gene. CDR3 size: 13 residues. The CDR3 is CASSLEGTYEQYF. CDR3 nucleotide sequence: TGTGCCAGCAGCTTGGAGGGGACTTACGAGCAGTACTTC.

Regarding this clonotype: This may be a read error, as it is one base from a much larger clone. CDR3 DNA: TGTGCCATCAGTGGGGAGGTAGCCCCAGATACGCAGTATTTT. This sequence encodes CAISGEVAPDTQYF. The rearrangement links TRBV10-3 to TRBJ2-3; weak D call: TRBD2 (6 bases). The CDR3 loop spans 14 amino acids. Trimming shortened V by 4 bases and J by 4 bases, and 12 bases separated the two germline ends. CDR1 ENHRY and CDR2 SYGVKD come from the germline V gene.

The rearrangement uses TRBV5-1 and TRBJ2-5; D ambiguous. Germline V CDR1 and CDR2: SGHRS, YFSETQ. The CDR3 loop spans 16 amino acids. V was clipped by 0 bases and J by 2 bases, with 14 bases between them. The CDR3: CASSLEGRRTQETQYF. The CDR3 nucleotides read TGCGCCAGCAGCTTGGAGGGCCGCCGAACTCAAGAGACCCAGTACTTC.